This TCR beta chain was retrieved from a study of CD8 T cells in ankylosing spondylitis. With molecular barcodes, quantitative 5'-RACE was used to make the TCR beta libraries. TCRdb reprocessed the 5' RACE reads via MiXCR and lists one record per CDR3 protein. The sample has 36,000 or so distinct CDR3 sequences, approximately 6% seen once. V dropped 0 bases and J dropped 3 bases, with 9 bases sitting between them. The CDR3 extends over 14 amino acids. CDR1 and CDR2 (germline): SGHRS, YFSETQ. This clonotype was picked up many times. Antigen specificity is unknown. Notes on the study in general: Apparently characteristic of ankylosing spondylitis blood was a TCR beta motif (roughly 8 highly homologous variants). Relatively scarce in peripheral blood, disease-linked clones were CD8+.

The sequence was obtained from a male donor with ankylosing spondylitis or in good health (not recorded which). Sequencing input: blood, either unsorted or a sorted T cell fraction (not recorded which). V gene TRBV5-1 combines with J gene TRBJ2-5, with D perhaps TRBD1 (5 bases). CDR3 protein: CASSLETAEETQYF. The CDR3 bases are TGCGCCAGCAGCTTGGAGACAGCAGAAGAGACCCAGTACTTC.